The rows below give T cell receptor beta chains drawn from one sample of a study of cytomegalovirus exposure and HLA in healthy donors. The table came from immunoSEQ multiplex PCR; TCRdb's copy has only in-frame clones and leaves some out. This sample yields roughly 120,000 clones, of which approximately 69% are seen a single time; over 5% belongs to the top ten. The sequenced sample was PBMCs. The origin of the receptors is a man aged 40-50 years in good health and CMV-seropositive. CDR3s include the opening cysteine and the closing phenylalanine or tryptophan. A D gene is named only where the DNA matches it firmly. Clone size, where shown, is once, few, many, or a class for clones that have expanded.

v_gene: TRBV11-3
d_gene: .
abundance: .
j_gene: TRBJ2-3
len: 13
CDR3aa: CASSSGQPNTQYF
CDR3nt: TGTGCCAGCAGCTCAGGACAGCCAAATACGCAGTATTTT

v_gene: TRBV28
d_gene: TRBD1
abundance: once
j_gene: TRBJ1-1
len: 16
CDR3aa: CATKTQPGQGWTEAFF
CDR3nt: TGTGCCACCAAAACCCAGCCGGGACAGGGATGGACTGAAGCTTTCTTT

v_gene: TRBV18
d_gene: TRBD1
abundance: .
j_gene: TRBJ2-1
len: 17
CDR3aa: CASSEIGQGLSYNEQFF
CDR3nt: TGTGCCAGCTCGGAAATTGGACAGGGCCTCTCCTACAATGAGCAGTTCTTC

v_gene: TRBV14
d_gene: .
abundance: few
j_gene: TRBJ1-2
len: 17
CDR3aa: CASSQEIGKGSRRSYTF
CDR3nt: TGTGCCAGCAGCCAAGAAATAGGGAAGGGGTCCCGGCGGAGCTACACCTTC

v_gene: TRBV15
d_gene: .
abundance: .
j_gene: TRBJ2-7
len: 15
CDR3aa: CATSGPERVGGEQYF
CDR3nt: TGTGCCACCAGCGGCCCCGAGAGGGTCGGGGGTGAGCAGTACTTC

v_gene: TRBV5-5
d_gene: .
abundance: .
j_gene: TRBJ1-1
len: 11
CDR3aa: CASGGVTEAFF
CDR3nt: TGTGCCAGCGGAGGGGTCACTGAAGCTTTCTTT

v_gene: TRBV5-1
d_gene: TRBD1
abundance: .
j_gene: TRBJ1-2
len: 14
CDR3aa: CASSSGQGAGGYTF
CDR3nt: TGCGCCAGCAGCTCGGGACAGGGGGCAGGTGGCTACACCTTC

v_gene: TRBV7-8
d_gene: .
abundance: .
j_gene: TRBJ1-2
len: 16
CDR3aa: CASSLHGQLVYYGYTF
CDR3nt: TGTGCCAGCAGCCTACACGGACAGTTAGTTTACTATGGCTACACCTTC

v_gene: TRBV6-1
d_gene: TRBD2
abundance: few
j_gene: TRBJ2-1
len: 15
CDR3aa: CASSEVSGSYNEQFF
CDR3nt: TGTGCCAGCAGTGAAGTTAGCGGGAGTTACAATGAGCAGTTCTTC

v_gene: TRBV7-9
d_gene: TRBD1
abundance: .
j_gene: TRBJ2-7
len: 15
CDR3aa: CSSSLVGDRVSEQYF
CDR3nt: TGTTCCAGCAGCTTAGTAGGGGACAGGGTTTCCGAGCAGTACTTC

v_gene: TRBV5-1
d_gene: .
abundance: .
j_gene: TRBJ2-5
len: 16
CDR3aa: CASSLGQDTFQETQYF
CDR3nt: TGCGCCAGCAGCTTGGGACAGGACACCTTCCAAGAGACCCAGTACTTC

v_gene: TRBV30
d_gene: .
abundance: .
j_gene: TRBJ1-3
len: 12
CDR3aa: CAWSTSANTIYF
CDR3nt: TGTGCCTGGAGCACGTCAGCGAACACCATATATTTT

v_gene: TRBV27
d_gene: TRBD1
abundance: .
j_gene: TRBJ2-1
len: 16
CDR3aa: CASSLNTGGYDNEQFF
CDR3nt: TGTGCCAGCAGTTTAAATACAGGGGGCTATGACAATGAGCAGTTCTTC

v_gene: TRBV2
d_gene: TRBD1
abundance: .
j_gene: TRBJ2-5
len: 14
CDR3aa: CASTRQGPRETQYF
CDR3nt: TGTGCCAGCACCAGACAGGGGCCGAGAGAGACCCAGTACTTC

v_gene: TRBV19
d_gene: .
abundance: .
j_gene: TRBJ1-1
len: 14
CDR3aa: CASSPLQVNTEAFF
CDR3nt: TGTGCCAGTAGCCCACTACAGGTTAACACTGAAGCTTTCTTT

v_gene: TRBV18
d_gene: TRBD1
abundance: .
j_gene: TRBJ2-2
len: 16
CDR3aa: CASSPPGTGPTGELFF
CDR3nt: TGTGCCAGCTCACCCCCCGGGACAGGGCCGACCGGGGAGCTGTTTTTT

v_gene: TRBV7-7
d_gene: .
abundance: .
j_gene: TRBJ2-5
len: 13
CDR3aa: CASSLGRQETQYF
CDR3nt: TGTGCCAGCAGCTTAGGCAGACAAGAGACCCAGTACTTC

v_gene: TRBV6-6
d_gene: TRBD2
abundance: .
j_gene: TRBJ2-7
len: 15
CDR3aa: CASSYSERERYEQYF
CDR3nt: TGTGCCAGCAGTTACTCGGAGCGGGAGAGATACGAGCAGTACTTC

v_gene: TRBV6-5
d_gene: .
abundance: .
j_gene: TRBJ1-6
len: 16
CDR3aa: CASSYSRGSYNSPLHF
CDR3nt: TGTGCCAGCAGTTACTCCAGGGGCTCCTATAATTCACCCCTCCACTTT

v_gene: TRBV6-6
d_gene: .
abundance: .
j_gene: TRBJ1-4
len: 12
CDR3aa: CASSQRQEKLFF
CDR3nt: TGTGCCAGCAGCCAACGACAGGAAAAACTGTTTTTT

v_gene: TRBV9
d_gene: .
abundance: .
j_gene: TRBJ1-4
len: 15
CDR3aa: CASSVSGQFNEKLFF
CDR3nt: TGTGCCAGCAGCGTATCCGGACAGTTTAATGAAAAACTGTTTTTT

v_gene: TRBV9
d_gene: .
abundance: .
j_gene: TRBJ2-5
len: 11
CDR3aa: CASSEPGAQYF
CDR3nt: TGTGCCAGCAGCGAACCAGGGGCCCAGTACTTC

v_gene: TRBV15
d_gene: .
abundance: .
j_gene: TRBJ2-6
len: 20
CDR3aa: CATSRDPAAGPSSGANVLTF
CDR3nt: TGTGCCACCAGCAGAGATCCTGCAGCAGGCCCCTCCTCTGGGGCCAACGTCCTGACTTTC

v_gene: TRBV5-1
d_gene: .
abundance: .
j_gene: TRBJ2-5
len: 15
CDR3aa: CASSAGTSYQETQYF
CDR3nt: TGCGCCAGCAGCGCGGGGACTTCGTACCAAGAGACCCAGTACTTC

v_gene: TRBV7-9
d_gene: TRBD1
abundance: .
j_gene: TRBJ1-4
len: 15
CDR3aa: CASSDSQGITEKLFF
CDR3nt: TGTGCCAGCAGCGACTCACAGGGGATAACTGAAAAACTGTTTTTT

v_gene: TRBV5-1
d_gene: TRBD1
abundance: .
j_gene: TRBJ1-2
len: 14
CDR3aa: CASSLVGGKDGYTF
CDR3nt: TGCGCCAGCAGCTTGGTAGGGGGCAAGGATGGCTACACCTTC

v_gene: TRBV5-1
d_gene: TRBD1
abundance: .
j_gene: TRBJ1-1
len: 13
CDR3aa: CASRTGENTEAFF
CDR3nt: TGCGCCAGCAGAACAGGGGAGAACACTGAAGCTTTCTTT

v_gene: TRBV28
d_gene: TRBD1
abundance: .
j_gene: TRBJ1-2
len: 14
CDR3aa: CASSDRGRGYGYTF
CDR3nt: TGTGCCAGCAGTGACAGGGGGCGCGGCTATGGCTACACCTTC

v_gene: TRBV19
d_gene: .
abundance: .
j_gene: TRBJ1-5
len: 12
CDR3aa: CASSTTVVPQHF
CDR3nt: TGTGCCAGTAGTACGACAGTTGTGCCCCAGCATTTT

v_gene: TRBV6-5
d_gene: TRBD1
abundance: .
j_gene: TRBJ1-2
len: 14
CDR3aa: CASSYVGQALGYTF
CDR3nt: TGTGCCAGCAGTTACGTAGGACAGGCCCTGGGCTACACCTTC

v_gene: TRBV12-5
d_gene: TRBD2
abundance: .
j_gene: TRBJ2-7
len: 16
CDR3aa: CASGFPSAGGSYEQYF
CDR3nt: TGTGCTAGTGGTTTCCCTTCAGCGGGGGGATCCTACGAGCAGTACTTC

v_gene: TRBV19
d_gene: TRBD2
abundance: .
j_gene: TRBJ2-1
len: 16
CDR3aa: CASSIGTSGVYNEQFF
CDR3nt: TGTGCCAGTAGTATAGGGACTAGCGGGGTCTACAATGAGCAGTTCTTC

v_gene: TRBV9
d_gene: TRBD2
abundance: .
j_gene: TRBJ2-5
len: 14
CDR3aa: CASTPSSGGWTQYF
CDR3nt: TGTGCCAGCACCCCGTCTAGCGGGGGGTGGACCCAGTACTTC

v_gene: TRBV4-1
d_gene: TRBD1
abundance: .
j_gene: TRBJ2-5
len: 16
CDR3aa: CASSQEEARGRETQYF
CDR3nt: TGCGCCAGCAGCCAAGAGGAGGCCAGGGGGCGAGAGACCCAGTACTTC

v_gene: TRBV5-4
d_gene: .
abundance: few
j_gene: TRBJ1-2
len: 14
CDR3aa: CASSLDSKNYGYTF
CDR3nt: TGTGCCAGCAGCTTGGATAGTAAGAACTATGGCTACACCTTC

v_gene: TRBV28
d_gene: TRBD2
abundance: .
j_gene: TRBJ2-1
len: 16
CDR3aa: CASRPRSSGVYNEQFF
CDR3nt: TGTGCCAGCAGGCCCCGGTCTAGCGGGGTATACAATGAGCAGTTCTTC

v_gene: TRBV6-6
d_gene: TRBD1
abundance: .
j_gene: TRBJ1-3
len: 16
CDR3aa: CASSYSRDREGNTIYF
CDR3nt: TGTGCCAGCAGCTACTCCCGGGACAGGGAAGGAAACACCATATATTTC

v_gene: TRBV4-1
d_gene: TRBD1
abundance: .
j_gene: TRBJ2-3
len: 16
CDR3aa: CASSQSQGQGTDTQYF
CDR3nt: TGCGCCAGCAGCCAAAGCCAGGGACAGGGCACAGATACGCAGTATTTT

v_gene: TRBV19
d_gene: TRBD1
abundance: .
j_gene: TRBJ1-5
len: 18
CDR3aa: CASSNRDRGDGGNQPQHF
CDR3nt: TGTGCCAGTAGTAACCGGGACAGGGGTGACGGGGGCAACCAGCCCCAGCATTTT

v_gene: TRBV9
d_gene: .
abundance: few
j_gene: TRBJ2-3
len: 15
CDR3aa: CASSPGGIGTDTQYF
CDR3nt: TGTGCCAGCAGCCCCGGCGGGATCGGCACAGATACGCAGTATTTT

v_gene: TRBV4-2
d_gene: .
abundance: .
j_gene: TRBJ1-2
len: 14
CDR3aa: CASSQVTGNNGYTF
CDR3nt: TGTGCCAGCAGCCAAGTAACGGGGAATAATGGCTACACCTTC

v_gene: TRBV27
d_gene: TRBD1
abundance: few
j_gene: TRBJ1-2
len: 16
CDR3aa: CASSPGQWESNYGYTF
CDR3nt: TGTGCCAGCAGCCCGGGACAGTGGGAGTCTAACTATGGCTACACCTTC

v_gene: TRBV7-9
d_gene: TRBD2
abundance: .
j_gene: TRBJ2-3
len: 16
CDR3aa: CASSLGLAGGVDTQYF
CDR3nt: TGTGCCAGCAGCCTCGGACTAGCGGGGGGGGTAGATACGCAGTATTTT

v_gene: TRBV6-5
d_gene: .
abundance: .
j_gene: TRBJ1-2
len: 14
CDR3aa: CASSYGELNYGYTF
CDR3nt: TGTGCCAGCAGTTACGGGGAGCTGAACTATGGCTACACCTTC

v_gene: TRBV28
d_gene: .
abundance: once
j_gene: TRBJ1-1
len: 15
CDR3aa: CASSLIQGLNTEAFF
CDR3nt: TGTGCCAGCAGTTTAATTCAGGGGTTGAACACTGAAGCTTTCTTT

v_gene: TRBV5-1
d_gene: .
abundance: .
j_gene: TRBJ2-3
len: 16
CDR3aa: CASSLVPGGVTDTQYF
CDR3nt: TGCGCCAGCAGCTTGGTTCCCGGGGGAGTTACAGATACGCAGTATTTT

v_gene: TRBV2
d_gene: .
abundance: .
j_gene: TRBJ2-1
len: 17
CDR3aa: CASSPEEGSGPNNEQFF
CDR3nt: TGTGCCAGCAGTCCCGAAGAAGGTAGCGGTCCTAACAATGAGCAGTTCTTC

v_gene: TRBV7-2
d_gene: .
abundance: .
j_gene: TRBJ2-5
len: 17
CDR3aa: CASSSGHGFTYQETQYF
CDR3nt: TGTGCCAGCAGCTCGGGACACGGGTTTACGTACCAAGAGACCCAGTACTTC

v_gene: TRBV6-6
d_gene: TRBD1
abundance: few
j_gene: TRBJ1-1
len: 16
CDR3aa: CASSPGQGARNTEAFF
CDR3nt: TGTGCCAGCAGCCCGGGACAGGGGGCACGGAACACTGAAGCTTTCTTT

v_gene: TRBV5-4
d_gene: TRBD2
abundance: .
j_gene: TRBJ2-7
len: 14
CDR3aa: CASSLALGGYEQYF
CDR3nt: TGTGCCAGCAGCTTGGCGCTGGGGGGGTACGAGCAGTACTTC

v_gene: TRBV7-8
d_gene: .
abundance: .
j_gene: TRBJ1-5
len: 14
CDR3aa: CASSLERGNQPQHF
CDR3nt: TGTGCCAGCAGCTTAGAGAGGGGCAATCAGCCCCAGCATTTT

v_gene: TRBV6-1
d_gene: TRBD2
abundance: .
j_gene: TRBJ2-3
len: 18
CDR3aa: CASSEEGTAGVGSDTQYF
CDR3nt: TGTGCCAGCAGTGAAGAGGGTACGGCGGGAGTTGGGTCAGATACGCAGTATTTT

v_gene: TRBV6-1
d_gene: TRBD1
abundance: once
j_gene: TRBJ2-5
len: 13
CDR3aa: CASRDRGQETQYF
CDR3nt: TGTGCCAGCAGGGACAGGGGACAAGAGACCCAGTACTTC

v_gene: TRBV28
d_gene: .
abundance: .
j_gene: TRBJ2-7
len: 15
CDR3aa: CASSFYRAGSYEQYF
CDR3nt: TGTGCCAGCAGTTTTTACAGGGCCGGCTCCTACGAGCAGTACTTC

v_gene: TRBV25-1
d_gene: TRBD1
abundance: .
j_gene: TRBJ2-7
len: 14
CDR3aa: CASSPRQGSYEQYF
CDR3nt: TGTGCCAGCAGTCCCCGACAGGGTTCCTACGAGCAGTACTTC

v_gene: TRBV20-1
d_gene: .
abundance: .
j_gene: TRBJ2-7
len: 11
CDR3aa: CSARQGYEQYF
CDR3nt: TGCAGTGCTAGACAGGGCTACGAGCAGTACTTC

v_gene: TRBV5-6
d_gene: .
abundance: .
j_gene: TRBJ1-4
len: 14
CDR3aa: CASSLLQMGEKLFF
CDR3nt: TGTGCCAGCAGCTTGTTACAGATGGGTGAAAAACTGTTTTTT

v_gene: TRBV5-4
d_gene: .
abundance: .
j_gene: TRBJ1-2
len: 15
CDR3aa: CATTTAGGSGYGYTF
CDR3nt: TGTGCCACCACGACGGCGGGGGGGTCAGGGTATGGCTACACCTTC

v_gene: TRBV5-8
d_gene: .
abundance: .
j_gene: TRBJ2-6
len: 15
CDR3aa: CASSPLVSGANVLTF
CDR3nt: TGTGCCAGCAGCCCCCTTGTTTCTGGGGCCAACGTCCTGACTTTC